A single sample gave rise to the 11 T cell receptor beta chains below, sequenced in a study of shared clonotypes between healthy human individuals. CD8 cells regarded as naive lacked CD45RO, were positively chosen for CCR7, and omitted terminally differentiated effector memory CD45RA+ cells. TCRdb's copy holds only in-frame clones and misses some; the assay was immunoSEQ multiplex PCR. In the table there are about 580,000 clones, about 98% of which are singletons. What was sequenced was naive CD8+ T cells sorted from blood. The receptors derive from a man in his thirties or forties in good health.

V is TRBV6-5 and J is TRBJ2-1; 7 bases are shared with TRBD1. Germline lookup yields CDR1 MNHEY and CDR2 SVGAGI. Losses at the gene ends were 6 bases for V and 3 bases for J; bases not matched to a gene: 2. The CDR3 loop spans 13 amino acids. CDR3 nucleotide sequence: TGTGCCAGCAGCAGGACAGGCTACAATGAGCAGTTCTTC. As protein: CASSRTGYNEQFF.

V usage is TRBV5-1 and J usage is TRBJ2-1, with 7 positions matching TRBD1. CDR1 SGHRS and CDR2 YFSETQ come from the germline V gene. V lost 4 bases to trimming and J lost 9 bases; unmatched junction nucleotides: 13. The CDR3 extends over 15 amino acids. The DNA for the CDR3 is TGCGCCAGCAGCCAGGGACAGTATGGCCAAGGTGAGCAGTTCTTC. This codes for CASSQGQYGQGEQFF. Drawing the rest from reference TRBV5-1 and TRBJ2-1, the complete variable domain is KAGVTQTPRYLIKTRGQQVTLSCSPISGHRSVSWYQQTPGQGLQFLFEYFSETQRNKGNFPGRFSGRQFSNSRSEMNVSTLELGDSALYLCASSQGQYGQGEQFFGPGTRLTVL.

The chain links TRBV7-2 to TRBJ2-1; 9 bases line up with TRBD2. Trimming at V came to 2 bases and at J to 9 bases, leaving 8 bases not matched to a gene. The germline CDR1 and CDR2 sequences are SGHTA and FQGNSA. The CDR3 extends over 15 amino acids. The CDR3 DNA reads as TGTGCCAGCAGCTTATTAGCGGGAGTGTCGTTTGAGCAGTTCTTC. This encodes CASSLLAGVSFEQFF.

This chain joins TRBV2 and TRBJ2-2; 9 bases are shared with TRBD1. The length of the CDR3 is 16 residues. With 8 bases clipped from V and 4 bases from J, the junction kept 11 bases outside the gene matches. Looked up from germline, CDR1 is SNHLY and CDR2 is FYNNEI. CDR3 sequence reads: CASGVILGQGTGELFF. As DNA, the CDR3 is TGTGCCAGCGGAGTGATTTTGGGACAGGGCACCGGGGAGCTGTTTTTT. Full variable domain (missing parts from reference TRBV2 and TRBJ2-2): EPEVTQTPSHQVTQMGQEVILRCVPISNHLYFYWYRQILGQKVEFLVSFYNNEISEKSEIFDDQFSVERPDGSNFTLKIRSTKLEDSAMYFCASGVILGQGTGELFFGEGSRLTVL.

The chain joins TRBV9 to TRBJ2-1, with 7 bases that match TRBD1. The length of the CDR3 is 16 residues. Germline loops: CDR1 SGDLS, CDR2 YYNGEE. Trimming cost V 4 bases and J 2 bases; bases outside gene matches: 9. This CDR3 reads CASSHGNRGTYNEQFF. CDR3 nucleotide sequence: TGTGCCAGCAGCCATGGGAACAGGGGCACCTACAATGAGCAGTTCTTC.

This chain joins TRBV5-4 and TRBJ2-4; D not certain. This CDR3 region has 12 residues. The V and J ends lost 5 bases and 6 bases respectively, with 9 bases between them. Germline V lookup: CDR1 SGHNT, CDR2 YYREEE (reference sequence). The CDR3 DNA reads TGTGCCAGCAGTCTCAACGGAAACATTCAGTACTTC. Amino acids: CASSLNGNIQYF.

The chain employs TRBV10-3 and TRBJ2-7, with 8 positions matching TRBD1. Germline CDR1 is ENHRY and CDR2 is SYGVKD. The CDR3 sequence is 16 residues long. V shed 5 bases, J shed 0 bases, and the junction held 9 bases outside the gene matches. As DNA, the CDR3 is TGTGCCATCAGTACCACCGACAGGGGCAGCTCCTACGAGCAGTACTTC. This gives the protein CAISTTDRGSSYEQYF.

The rearrangement links TRBV7-8 to TRBJ2-7, with 9 bases identical to TRBD2. The junction had 10 bases not matched to a gene; V was cut back by 0 bases and J by 4 bases. Per the germline V gene, CDR1 is SGHVS and CDR2 is FQNEAQ. There are 17 residues in the CDR3. CDR3 coding DNA: TGTGCCAGCAGCTTAGCGCGAATAGCGGGAGCTGTATACGAGCAGTACTTC. Amino acid sequence: CASSLARIAGAVYEQYF.

The V and J genes are TRBV2 and TRBJ2-1, with D unclear. The CDR3 is made up of 12 amino acids. Germline values: CDR1 SNHLY, CDR2 FYNNEI. V was shortened by 6 bases and J by 8 bases, with 11 bases between the two germline ends. The CDR3 loop is CASSLYHDEQFF. Here the CDR3 DNA reads TGTGCCAGCAGCCTTTACCACGATGAGCAGTTCTTC.

The genes are TRBV10-3 and TRBJ2-7; either TRBD1 or TRBD2 may supply D (5 bases each). Germline-derived CDR1 and CDR2 are ENHRY and SYGVKD. V was clipped by 3 bases and J by 0 bases, with 12 bases between them. The CDR3 runs to 15 residues. The CDR3 is CAISDAGTLSYEQYF. The CDR3 nucleotides read TGTGCCATCAGTGATGCAGGGACCCTCTCCTACGAGCAGTACTTC.

V is TRBV2 and J is TRBJ2-5; 8 nucleotides match TRBD2. The J segment lost 5 bases and the V segment lost 7 bases, leaving 6 bases of the junction unmatched. This CDR3 is 13 amino acids long. Germline assignment: CDR1 SNHLY and CDR2 FYNNEI. The CDR3 coding sequence is TGTGCCAGCAAAGGGCTAGCGGGCGAGACCCAGTACTTC. Translation: CASKGLAGETQYF.